The next 30 T cell receptor beta chains were all read from a single sample in a study of CD8 T cells in Susac syndrome. RNA amounts of roughly 0.45 to 1 ug underwent reverse transcription with random hexamers. TCRdb re-called the immunoSEQ multiplex PCR reads with MiXCR, one entry per CDR3 protein. The sample has hundreds of thousands of distinct CDR3 sequences, roughly 95% seen once. The sequenced sample was CD4+ T cells from PBMCs. These TCRs come from a human donor with multiple sclerosis.

This rearrangement joins TRBV15 to TRBJ1-4, with D tentatively TRBD1 (6 bases). The CDR3 contains 15 residues. Trimming left V 0 bases short and J 6 bases short, with 11 bases between. Germline V gene sequence: CDR1 LNHNV, CDR2 YYDKDF (reference sequence). The CDR3 nucleotides are TGTGCCACCAGCAGAGATAGTGCAGGGGATGAAAAACTGTTTTTT. This sequence encodes CATSRDSAGDEKLFF.

This clonotype was found once. J is TRBJ1-5 and V is TRBV12-3 or TRBV12-4; D gene unclear. Trimming stripped 5 bases from V and 1 base from J, with 15 bases between. The CDR3 is 16 residues long. As DNA, the CDR3 is TGTGCCAGCAGTACAAGTCGCCCTCCGAGCAATCAGCCCCAGCATTTT. Translating it yields CASSTSRPPSNQPQHF.

The V call is TRBV28, the J call TRBJ2-5; tentatively, D is TRBD1 (6 bases). Germline lookup yields CDR1 MDHEN and CDR2 SYDVKM. This CDR3 is built from 15 residues. The V gene lost 3 bases and the J gene lost 0 bases, with 11 bases spanning the gap. CDR3 sequence: CASSFLQGNQETQYF. In DNA form, the CDR3 reads TGTGCCAGCAGTTTTTTGCAGGGGAACCAAGAGACCCAGTACTTC.

The chain couples TRBV20-1 to TRBJ2-5, with 10 bases lining up with TRBD1. Germline CDR1 and CDR2: DFQATT and SNEGSKA (reference sequence). The CDR3 loop spans 16 amino acids. Trimming took 3 bases from V and 4 from J; bases not matched to a gene: 11. CDR3 residues: CSARDPGQGIVETQYF. Written as DNA, the CDR3 is TGCAGTGCTAGGGACCCGGGACAGGGGATCGTAGAGACCCAGTACTTC.

V and J are TRBV5-1 and TRBJ1-4, with D possibly being TRBD1 (5 bases). V dropped 4 bases and J dropped 10 bases, with 17 bases sitting between them. The CDR3 is 14 amino acids. The germline CDR1 and CDR2 sequences are SGHRS and YFSETQ. CDR3 DNA: TGCGCCAGCAGCCCTGGGACCGAAGGAGGAAAACTGTTTTTT. The encoded protein is CASSPGTEGGKLFF.

The sample holds one count of this clonotype. The chain joins TRBV19 to TRBJ1-4; tentative D call: TRBD1 (5 bases). The V and J ends lost 8 bases and 5 bases respectively, with 12 bases between them. From germline, CDR1 is LNHDA and CDR2 SQIVND (reference sequence). The CDR3 covers 13 residues. The CDR3 DNA follows: TGTGCCAGTTCGACAGTCCTCAATGAAAAACTGTTTTTT. Translated, it gives CASSTVLNEKLFF. Supplemented by reference TRBV19 and TRBJ1-4, the full variable domain reads DGGITQSPKYLFRKEGQNVTLSCEQNLNHDAMYWYRQDPGQGLRLIYYSQIVNDFQKGDIAEGYSVSREKKESFPLTVTSAQKNPTAFYLCASSTVLNEKLFFGSGTQLSVL.

V and J are TRBV2 and TRBJ2-3; D might be TRBD2 (5 bases). V was pared by 3 bases and J by 0 bases, with 10 bases between. CDR1 is SNHLY and CDR2 is FYNNEI in the germline V gene. The CDR3 totals 15 residues. CDR3: CASSEWTSSTDTQYF. CDR3 bases: TGTGCCAGCAGTGAGTGGACTTCTAGCACAGATACGCAGTATTTT.

The chain links TRBV27 to TRBJ2-2; D assignment may be TRBD1 or TRBD2 (5 bases each). The CDR3 totals 14 residues. The germline V and J ends were trimmed by 6 bases and 4 bases, with 12 bases remaining between them. Germline V CDR1 and CDR2: MNHEY, SMNVEV (reference sequence). CDR3 bases: TGTGCCAGCAGACTAGAGGGGATCACCGGGGAGCTGTTTTTT. This gives the protein CASRLEGITGELFF.

The V gene is TRBV5-1, the J gene TRBJ2-2, with D perhaps TRBD2 (5 bases). This CDR3 region has 15 residues. Germline CDR1 SGHRS, CDR2 YFSETQ. The V end lost 6 bases, the J end lost 4 bases, and 16 bases lay between the germline ends. CDR3 coding DNA: TGCGCCAGCACACCCTCCGGGGTCCCCACCGGGGAGCTGTTTTTT. Amino acids: CASTPSGVPTGELFF.

This chain joins TRBV29-1 and TRBJ1-4, with 8 nucleotides matching TRBD1. This CDR3 comprises 13 residues. Looked up from germline, CDR1 is SQVTM and CDR2 is ANQGSEA. V dropped 7 bases and J dropped 8; count of bases not matched to a gene: 9. The CDR3 loop reads CSAGTGMKEKLFF. DNA of the CDR3: TGCAGCGCTGGGACAGGCATGAAGGAAAAACTGTTTTTT.

This chain uses TRBV7-2 with TRBJ1-5; maybe TRBD1 (5 bases). V gave up 7 bases and J gave up 7 bases, with 14 bases separating them. The CDR3 runs to 13 residues. Germline V gene lookup returns CDR1 SGHTA and CDR2 FQGNSA. The CDR3 DNA is TGTGCCAGCACCCCAGGGAGGGGACAGCCCCAGCATTTT. It is translated as CASTPGRGQPQHF.

The rearrangement links TRBV20-1 to TRBJ1-2, with no clear D. The germline gives CDR1 DFQATT, CDR2 SNEGSKA (reference sequence). The CDR3 length is 12 residues. V lost 0 bases and J 5 bases, leaving 7 bases between the germline ends. The CDR3 sequence is CSARDLEYGYTF. CDR3 bases: TGCAGTGCTAGAGATCTCGAGTATGGCTACACCTTC.

The rearrangement uses TRBV2 and TRBJ2-2; D gene unclear. CDR3 length: 12 residues. Per the germline V gene, CDR1 is SNHLY and CDR2 is FYNNEI. Between the trimmed V and J ends, which lost 6 bases and 8 bases, there was a span of 10 bases. The CDR3 spells CASSWGLGELFF. In nucleotides, the CDR3 is TGTGCCAGCAGCTGGGGTCTGGGGGAGCTGTTTTTT.

This sequence joins TRBV29-1 and TRBJ2-1; 9 bases match TRBD1. Germline V gene sequence: CDR1 SQVTM, CDR2 ANQGSEA. The trim removed 6 bases at V and 0 bases at J, leaving 3 bases unmatched. This CDR3 comprises 14 residues. The CDR3 nucleotides read TGCAGCGTCGTGGACAGGGGCTCCTACAATGAGCAGTTCTTC. The encoded protein is CSVVDRGSYNEQFF.

The rearrangement uses TRBV18 and TRBJ2-7; no reliable D call. The CDR3 is made up of 13 amino acids. CDR1 KGHSH and CDR2 LQKENI come from the germline V gene. The V end was cut by 3 bases, the J end by 2 bases, with 8 bases between. Written as DNA, the CDR3 is TGTGCCAGCTCACCGGGTGACACCTACGAGCAGTACTTC. It encodes CASSPGDTYEQYF.

The chain carries TRBV7-3 and TRBJ2-7; D possibly corresponds to TRBD2 (6 bases). Germline loops: CDR1 SGHTA, CDR2 FQGTGA. This CDR3 spans 8 amino acids. This CDR3 is CASRLGGV. The CDR3 nucleotides read TGTGCAAGTCGCTTAGGAGGGGTC.

The chain employs TRBV3-1 and TRBJ2-7; D is ambiguous. Trimming shortened V by 4 bases and J by 2 bases, and 9 bases separated the two germline ends. This CDR3 comprises 13 residues. The germline V gene encodes CDR1 LGHDT and CDR2 YNNKEL (reference sequence). The CDR3 protein is CASSLAPTYEQYF. The CDR3 DNA is TGTGCCAGCAGCCTAGCCCCAACCTACGAGCAGTACTTC.

The rearrangement joins TRBV6-6 to TRBJ2-3; D may be TRBD2 (6 bases). CDR3 length equals 15 residues. Germline V gene lookup returns CDR1 MNHNY and CDR2 SVGAGI (reference sequence). V was clipped by 8 bases and J by 9 bases, with 24 bases between them. The CDR3 region has the DNA TGTGCCAGCCCGCCCCCCGGACTAACGATTGACACGCAGTATTTT. This codes for CASPPPGLTIDTQYF.

This clonotype appeared a single time. The V call is TRBV19, the J call TRBJ1-2; weak D call: TRBD1 (5 bases). The germline CDR1 and CDR2 sequences are LNHDA and SQIVND (reference sequence). V lost 8 bases and J 8 bases, leaving 15 bases between the germline ends. The CDR3 has 12 amino acids. Here the CDR3 reads CASAEGIWGYTF. DNA of the CDR3: TGTGCCAGTGCTGAGGGGATCTGGGGCTACACCTTC.

This chain joins TRBV6-1 and TRBJ1-6; perhaps TRBD1 as D (6 bases). V lost 7 bases to trimming and J lost 9 bases, with 13 bases between them. From germline, CDR1 is MNHNS and CDR2 SASEGT. This CDR3 region has 13 residues. In DNA form, the CDR3 reads TGTGCCAGCACCGAAAGGGGGGCTTCACCCCTCCACTTT. It translates to CASTERGASPLHF.

This chain links TRBV12-3 or TRBV12-4 with TRBJ2-7; 12 bases fit TRBD2. The trim removed 6 bases at V and 2 bases at J, leaving 5 bases unmatched. The CDR3 has 15 residues. The CDR3 sequence is CASSFRLAGAYEQYF. CDR3 DNA: TGTGCCAGCAGCTTCCGACTAGCGGGGGCCTACGAGCAGTACTTC.

The rearrangement joins TRBV7-2 to TRBJ2-3; a weak D match, TRBD1 (5 bases). V lost 1 base and J lost 2, with 13 bases in between. This CDR3 contains 16 residues. Germline loops: CDR1 SGHTA, CDR2 FQGNSA. The CDR3, as DNA: TGTGCCAGCAGCTTAGAGGGTGGGGCCGTCACAGATACGCAGTATTTT. This sequence encodes CASSLEGGAVTDTQYF.

This chain connects TRBV6-5 to TRBJ2-6; D is unresolved. The CDR3 extends over 17 amino acids. With 2 bases removed from V and 4 bases from J, the gap between germline ends came to 15 bases. Germline values: CDR1 MNHEY, CDR2 SVGAGI. The CDR3 DNA reads as TGTGCCAGCAGTTACCCCTGGTTTCCGCCGGGGGCCAACGTCCTGACTTTC. Encoded protein: CASSYPWFPPGANVLTF.

This chain uses TRBV30 with TRBJ1-1; D perhaps matches TRBD1 (6 bases). Germline values: CDR1 GTSNPN, CDR2 SVGIG (reference sequence). Between the trimmed V and J ends, which lost 4 bases and 2 bases, there was a span of 11 bases. The CDR3 has 13 amino acids. CDR3 sequence: CAWTEQGNTEAFF. CDR3 coding DNA: TGTGCCTGGACGGAACAGGGTAACACTGAAGCTTTCTTT.

The V gene is TRBV6-5, the J gene TRBJ1-1, with 8 nucleotides matching TRBD1. J lost 1 base, V lost 0 bases, and 7 bases had no gene match. Germline assignment: CDR1 MNHEY and CDR2 SVGAGI. The CDR3 totals 17 residues. The CDR3 sequence: CASSYSTGRGRNTEAFF. For the CDR3, the DNA is TGTGCCAGCAGTTACTCGACTGGCAGGGGGCGGAACACTGAAGCTTTCTTT.

The CDR3: CSARPPGQSTGELFF. CDR3 DNA: TGCAGTGCTAGACCACCGGGACAGAGTACCGGGGAGCTGTTTTTT. The gene calls are TRBV20-1 and TRBJ2-2; TRBD1 matches at 7 bases. Germline CDR1 is DFQATT and CDR2 is SNEGSKA (reference sequence). The CDR3 covers 15 residues. After removal of 2 bases from V and 5 bases from J, the junction contained 8 bases not matched to a gene.

The rearrangement uses TRBV20-1 and TRBJ1-1; no reliable D call. This CDR3 comprises 10 residues. Germline V lookup: CDR1 DFQATT, CDR2 SNEGSKA (reference sequence). Trimming removed 8 bases from V and 5 bases from J, with 9 bases in between. This CDR3 is CSQRVTEAFF. The CDR3 DNA follows: TGCAGTCAGCGGGTAACTGAAGCTTTCTTT.

The rearrangement uses TRBV12-3 or TRBV12-4 and TRBJ1-1; 7 nucleotides line up with TRBD1. The CDR3 spans 16 residues. Germline trimming cut 6 bases from V and 0 bases from J; bases unmatched to any gene: 10. CDR3 residues: CASRRQGWGVNTEAFF. CDR3 DNA sequence: TGTGCCAGCAGACGACAGGGTTGGGGGGTGAACACTGAAGCTTTCTTT.

The chain links TRBV7-9 to TRBJ2-1; D may be TRBD2 (5 bases). Germline CDR1 and CDR2: SEHNR and FQNEAQ (reference sequence). Trimming stripped 8 bases from V and 3 bases from J, with 17 bases between. The CDR3 spans 15 residues. The DNA of the CDR3 is TGTGCCAGCGGAGGAATTGGGGTGGACTACAATGAGCAGTTCTTC. Amino acids: CASGGIGVDYNEQFF. Looking up the rest from reference TRBV7-9 and TRBJ2-1 gives the full variable domain: DTGVSQNPRHKITKRGQNVTFRCDPISEHNRLYWYRQTLGQGPEFLTYFQNEAQLEKSRLLSDRFSAERPKGSFSTLEIQRTEQGDSAMYLCASGGIGVDYNEQFFGPGTRLTVL.

This sequence joins TRBV11-1 and TRBJ2-1; D is ambiguous. V was shortened by 2 bases and J by 8 bases, with 7 bases between the two germline ends. Per the germline V gene, CDR1 is SGHAT and CDR2 is FQDESV (reference sequence). The CDR3 is 12 residues long. The CDR3 here is CASSLSEHEQFF. The CDR3, as DNA: TGTGCCAGCAGCTTATCCGAGCATGAGCAGTTCTTC.